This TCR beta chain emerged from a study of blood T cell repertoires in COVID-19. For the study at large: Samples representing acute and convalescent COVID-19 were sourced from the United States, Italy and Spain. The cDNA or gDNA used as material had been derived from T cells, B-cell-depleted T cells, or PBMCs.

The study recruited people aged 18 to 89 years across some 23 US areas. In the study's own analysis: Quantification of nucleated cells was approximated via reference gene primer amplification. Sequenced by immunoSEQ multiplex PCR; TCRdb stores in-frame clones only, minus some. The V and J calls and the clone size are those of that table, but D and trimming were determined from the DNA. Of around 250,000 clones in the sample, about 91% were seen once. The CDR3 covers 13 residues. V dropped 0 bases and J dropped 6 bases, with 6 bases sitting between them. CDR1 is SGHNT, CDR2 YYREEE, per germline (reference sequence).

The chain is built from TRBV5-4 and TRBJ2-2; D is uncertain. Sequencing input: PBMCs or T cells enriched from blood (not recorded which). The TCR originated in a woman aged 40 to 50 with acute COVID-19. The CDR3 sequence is CASSLEPAGELFF. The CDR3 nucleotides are TGTGCCAGCAGCTTGGAGCCTGCCGGGGAGCTGTTTTTT.